This T cell receptor beta chain was found in a study of tumor-infiltrating lymphocytes in oesophageal squamous cell carcinoma. This clonotype has a count of ten or more. Via MiXCR, TCRdb re-called the PCR reads, giving one row per CDR3 protein. The table has some 15,000 distinct CDR3 sequences, about 50% seen once. Germline V gene sequence: CDR1 MNHNS, CDR2 SASEGT. The CDR3 is 15 residues long. The gene calls are TRBV6-1 and TRBJ2-1; TRBD2 aligns across 11 bases. With the DNA end fitting TRBJ2-7 better, the J assignment may be wrong. The origin of this receptor is a male donor with esophageal squamous cell carcinoma. Material for sequencing was blood. The CDR3 sequence is CASRLRLAGQNEQYF. DNA of the CDR3: TGTGCCAGCAGACTCCGACTAGCGGGACAGAACGAGCAGTACTTC.